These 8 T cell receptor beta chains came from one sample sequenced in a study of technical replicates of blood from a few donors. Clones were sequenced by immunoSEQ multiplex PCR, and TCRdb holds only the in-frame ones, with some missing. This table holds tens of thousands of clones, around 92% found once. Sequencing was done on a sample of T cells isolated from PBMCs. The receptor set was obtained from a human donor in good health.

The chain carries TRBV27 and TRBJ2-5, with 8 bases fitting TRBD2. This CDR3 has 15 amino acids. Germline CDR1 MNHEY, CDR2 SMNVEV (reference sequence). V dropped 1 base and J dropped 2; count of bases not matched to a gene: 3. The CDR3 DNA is TGTGCCAGCAGTTTATGGACTAGCTCGCAAGAGACCCAGTACTTC. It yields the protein CASSLWTSSQETQYF.

CDR3 coding DNA: TGCGCCAGCAGCTTTAATGCAGGGAGGGACACTGAAGCTTTCTTT. It yields the protein CASSFNAGRDTEAFF. The chain has TRBV4-1 and TRBJ1-1; tentative D call: TRBD1 (5 bases). The CDR3 is made up of 15 amino acids. Germline V gene data show CDR1 as MGHRA and CDR2 as YSYEKL. Trimming stripped 5 bases from V and 3 bases from J, with 16 bases between.

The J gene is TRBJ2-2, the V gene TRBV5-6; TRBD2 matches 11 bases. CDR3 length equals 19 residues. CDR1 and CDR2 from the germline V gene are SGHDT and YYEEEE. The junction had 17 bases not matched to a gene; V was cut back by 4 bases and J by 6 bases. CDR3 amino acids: CASSPFLYVSGRAPGELFF. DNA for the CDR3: TGTGCCAGCAGCCCCTTCCTATACGTTAGCGGGAGGGCCCCCGGGGAGCTGTTTTTT.

CDR3 residues: CATSVTGGGSGANVLTF. The CDR3 DNA is TGTGCCACCAGCGTGACAGGGGGCGGCTCTGGGGCCAACGTCCTGACTTTC. The chain uses TRBV15 and TRBJ2-6; 10 nucleotides line up with TRBD1. Germline CDR1 reads LNHNV; CDR2 reads YYDKDF (reference sequence). Germline trimming cut 5 bases from V and 0 bases from J; bases unmatched to any gene: 4. This CDR3 spans 17 amino acids.

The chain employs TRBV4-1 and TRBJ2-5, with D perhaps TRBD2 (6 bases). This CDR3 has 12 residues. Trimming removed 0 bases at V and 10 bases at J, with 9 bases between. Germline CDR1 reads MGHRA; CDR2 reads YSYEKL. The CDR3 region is CASSQDKTSQYF. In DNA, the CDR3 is TGCGCCAGCAGCCAAGATAAGACTAGCCAGTACTTC.

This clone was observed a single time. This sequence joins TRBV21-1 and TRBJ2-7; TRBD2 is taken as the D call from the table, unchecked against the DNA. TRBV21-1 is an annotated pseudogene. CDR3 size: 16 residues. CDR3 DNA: TGTGCCAGCAGCAAAGTCATATCGGGGAGGACCTACGAGCAGTACTTC. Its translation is CASSKVISGRTYEQYF.

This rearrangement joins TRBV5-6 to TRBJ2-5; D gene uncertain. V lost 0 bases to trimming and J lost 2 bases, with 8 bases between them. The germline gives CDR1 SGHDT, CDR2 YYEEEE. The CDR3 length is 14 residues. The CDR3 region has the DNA TGTGCCAGCAGCTTGGAACTACCGCAAGAGACCCAGTACTTC. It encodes CASSLELPQETQYF.

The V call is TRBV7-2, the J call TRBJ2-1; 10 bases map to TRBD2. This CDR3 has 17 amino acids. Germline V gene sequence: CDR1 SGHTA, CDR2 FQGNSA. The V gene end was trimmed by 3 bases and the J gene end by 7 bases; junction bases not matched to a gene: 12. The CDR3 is CASSFIAGGNWHNEQFF. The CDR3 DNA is TGTGCCAGCAGCTTCATAGCGGGAGGTAATTGGCATAATGAGCAGTTCTTC.